The 5 T cell receptor beta chains below come from one sample, sequenced in a study of shared clonotypes between healthy human individuals (TCRdb year 2020). The library was prepared using the immunoSEQ multiplex PCR assay. TCRdb provides this immuneACCESS table in a form limited to in-frame rearrangements. Some clones are lacking; in checked studies, under half of them reflect an unresolved V gene, and why the rest are absent is not known. The sample data list over 850,000 clones, and approximately 80% of these were observed just once. Jointly, the top ten make up under 0.8% of the sample. The sequenced sample consisted of memory CD4+ T cells from PBMCs. This specimen's cell subset or site label, interpreted: CD45RA-negative fraction. Receptor source: a man aged 18 to 30 in good health. Some clones in this sample may be carry-over from other donors' samples.

V and J are TRBV7-2 and TRBJ2-7; D is tentatively TRBD1 or TRBD2 (6 bases each). This CDR3 spans 14 amino acids. The V end lost 5 bases, the J end lost 7 bases, and 18 bases lay between the germline ends. Per germline, CDR1 SGHTA and CDR2 FQGNSA. CDR3 residues: CASSGGNRAWEQYF. DNA of the CDR3: TGTGCCAGCAGCGGGGGGAACAGGGCCTGGGAGCAGTACTTC.

This clone has a handful of counts. The V and J genes are TRBV28 and TRBJ2-1; 7 bases are a match to TRBD2. Germline V lookup: CDR1 MDHEN, CDR2 SYDVKM. The trim removed 6 bases at V and 4 bases at J, leaving 9 bases unmatched. CDR3 length: 15 residues. The CDR3 here is CASSRLADVYNEQFF. The DNA for the CDR3 is TGTGCCAGCAGCCGTCTAGCGGACGTTTACAATGAGCAGTTCTTC.

The chain is built from TRBV7-8 and TRBJ1-1; D unresolved. V lost 5 bases to trimming and J lost 0 bases, with 7 bases between them. The CDR3 is 13 residues long. Per the germline V gene, CDR1 is SGHVS and CDR2 is FQNEAQ. As DNA, the CDR3 is TGTGCCAGCAGCCGAGGGTTGAACACTGAAGCTTTCTTT. It yields the protein CASSRGLNTEAFF. The whole variable domain, filled in from reference TRBV7-8 and TRBJ1-1, reads GAGVSQSPRYKVAKRGQDVALRCDPISGHVSLFWYQQALGQGPEFLTYFQNEAQLDKSGLPSDRFFAERPEGSVSTLKIQRTQQEDSAVYLCASSRGLNTEAFFGQGTRLTVV.

The chain has TRBV25-1 and TRBJ2-3, with a weak D call TRBD1 (6 bases). CDR3 size: 17 residues. Trimming removed 7 bases from V and 10 bases from J, with 30 bases in between. Germline-derived CDR1 and CDR2 are MGHDK and SYGVNS. The CDR3 protein is CASIRGPSRGSQAAQYF. CDR3 DNA sequence: TGTGCCAGCATTCGAGGGCCGTCAAGGGGGTCTCAAGCGGCGCAGTATTTT.

This chain links TRBV19 with TRBJ2-7; 9 positions match TRBD1. V shed 1 base and J 3 bases; nucleotides not matched to a gene: 7. The V gene's germline CDR1 is LNHDA and CDR2 SQIVND (reference sequence). This CDR3 is built from 16 residues. In nucleotides, the CDR3 is TGTGCCAGTAGTATAGGTGGGGACAGGGTCGGCTACGAGCAGTACTTC. This sequence encodes CASSIGGDRVGYEQYF. The full variable domain, with the rest looked up from reference TRBV19 and TRBJ2-7, is DGGITQSPKYLFRKEGQNVTLSCEQNLNHDAMYWYRQDPGQGLRLIYYSQIVNDFQKGDIAEGYSVSREKKESFPLTVTSAQKNPTAFYLCASSIGGDRVGYEQYFGPGTRLTVT.